This is a list of T cell receptor beta chains from one sample in a study of CD8+ T cells in alopecia areata. Sequencing used immunoSEQ multiplex PCR; TCRdb keeps in-frame clones, though not all of them. The profile covers about 200,000 clones, with just under 65% appearing a single time and about 1.3% taken by the ten largest. Sequenced material: CD4+ T cells sorted from blood, taken around week 50, from a patient treated with tofacitinib. All receptors derive from a human donor with alopecia areata. Both conserved end residues are part of each CDR3. A D gene is named only where the DNA matches it firmly. Clone size, where shown, is once, few, many, or a class for clones that have expanded.

TRBV2	.	TRBJ2-7	.	CASSVQALGEQYF	TGTGCCAGCAGTGTACAGGCCCTCGGCGAGCAGTACTTC
TRBV7-6	once	TRBJ2-3	.	CASSLEGGGSDTQYF	TGTGCCAGCAGCTTAGAAGGGGGGGGCTCAGATACGCAGTATTTT
TRBV29-1	.	TRBJ2-2	TRBD1	CSVRPDRDTGELFF	TGCAGCGTACGGCCTGACAGGGACACCGGGGAGCTGTTTTTT
TRBV5-1	.	TRBJ1-6	.	CASSLGTNNSPLHF	TGCGCCAGCAGCTTAGGGACGAATAATTCACCCCTCCACTTT
TRBV7-2	.	TRBJ1-1	.	CASSLFGSGEAFF	TGTGCCAGCAGCTTATTCGGTTCGGGTGAAGCTTTCTTT
TRBV6-6	.	TRBJ1-6	TRBD1	CASSVRDRLNSPLHF	TGTGCCAGCAGTGTCCGGGACAGGCTGAATTCACCCCTCCACTTT
TRBV2	.	TRBJ2-3	.	CASGRGTDTQYF	TGTGCCAGCGGGCGGGGCACAGATACGCAGTATTTT
TRBV6-6	few	TRBJ1-5	TRBD1	CASTEDRNQPQHF	TGTGCCAGCACCGAGGACAGGAATCAGCCCCAGCATTTT
TRBV25-1	.	TRBJ2-3	TRBD2	CASSRTSGPSDTQYF	TGTGCCAGCAGCAGGACTAGCGGGCCGTCAGATACGCAGTATTTT
TRBV25-1	.	TRBJ1-3	.	CASSTGDRYSGNTIYF	TGTGCCAGCAGTACGGGGGACCGCTACTCTGGAAACACCATATATTTT
TRBV7-9	few	TRBJ2-3	TRBD2	CASSLSSGGTDTQYF	TGTGCCAGCAGCTTATCCAGCGGGGGCACAGATACGCAGTATTTT
TRBV9	.	TRBJ2-1	.	CASSVGVGGEQFF	TGTGCCAGCAGCGTAGGTGTCGGCGGTGAGCAGTTCTTC
TRBV30	.	TRBJ1-2	TRBD1	CAWTGGYGYTF	TGTGCCTGGACAGGGGGGTATGGCTACACCTTC
TRBV30	.	TRBJ2-3	.	CAWSVLKDTQYF	TGTGCCTGGAGTGTTCTTAAGGATACGCAGTATTTT
TRBV6-5	.	TRBJ2-6	.	CASSYFQGTGANVLTF	TGTGCCAGCAGTTACTTCCAGGGAACTGGGGCCAACGTCCTGACTTTC
TRBV6-1	few	TRBJ1-5	.	CASSVSVNSNQPQHF	TGTGCCAGCAGTGTATCGGTAAATAGCAATCAGCCCCAGCATTTT